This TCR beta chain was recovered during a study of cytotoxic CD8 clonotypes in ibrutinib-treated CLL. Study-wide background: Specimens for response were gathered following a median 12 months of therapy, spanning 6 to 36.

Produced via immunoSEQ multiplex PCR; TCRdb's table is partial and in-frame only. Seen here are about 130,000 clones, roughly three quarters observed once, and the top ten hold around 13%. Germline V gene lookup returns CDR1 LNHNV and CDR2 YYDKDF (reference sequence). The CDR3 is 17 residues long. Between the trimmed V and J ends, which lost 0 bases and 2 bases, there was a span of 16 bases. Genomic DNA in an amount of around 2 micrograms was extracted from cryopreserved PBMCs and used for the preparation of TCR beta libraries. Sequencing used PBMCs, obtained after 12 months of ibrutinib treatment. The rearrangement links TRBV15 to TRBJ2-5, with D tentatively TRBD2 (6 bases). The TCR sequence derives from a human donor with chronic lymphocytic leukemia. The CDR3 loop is CATSRDTGTYAQETQYF. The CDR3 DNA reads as TGTGCCACCAGCAGAGATACTGGGACTTACGCGCAAGAGACCCAGTACTTC.